Below, 23 T cell receptor beta chains from the same sample are listed, as sequenced in a study of blood T cell repertoires in COVID-19. The assay was immunoSEQ multiplex PCR, and TCRdb's table has in-frame clones only and misses some. The table shows 150,000 to 200,000 clones, with 80% to 85% occurring only once. Sequenced input: peripheral blood. The source is a human donor with acute or convalescent COVID-19. The donor label of this sample is uncertain.

CDR3 loop: CAISPTGGNTGELFF. CDR3 DNA: TGTGCCATCAGTCCCACAGGGGGGAACACCGGGGAGCTGTTTTTT. The rearrangement joins TRBV10-3 to TRBJ2-2; TRBD1 aligns across 8 bases. This CDR3 comprises 15 residues. CDR1 is ENHRY and CDR2 is SYGVKD in the germline V gene. J was trimmed by 1 base and V by 5 bases; bases with no gene match: 3.

The chain links TRBV12-3 or TRBV12-4 to TRBJ1-2; D unresolved. The CDR3 is 13 amino acids. V gave up 6 bases and J gave up 6 bases, with 14 bases separating them. The CDR3 here is CASRLERSHGYTF. DNA of the CDR3: TGTGCCAGCAGACTAGAGAGGTCCCATGGCTACACCTTC.

The rearrangement uses TRBV5-1 and TRBJ2-3, with 13 bases identical to TRBD2. There are 16 residues in the CDR3. Looked up from germline, CDR1 is SGHRS and CDR2 is YFSETQ. V was clipped by 3 bases and J by 4 bases; unmatched bases: 5. CDR3 residues: CASSSGLAGASDTQYF. The CDR3 DNA is TGCGCCAGCAGCTCTGGACTAGCGGGGGCTTCAGATACGCAGTATTTT.

The chain combines TRBV27 with TRBJ2-2, with TRBD1 matching over 9 bases. The length of the CDR3 is 15 residues. The V and J ends lost 5 bases and 6 bases, in that order; junction bases with no gene match: 7. Germline V gene sequence: CDR1 MNHEY, CDR2 SMNVEV (reference sequence). CDR3 region: CASSLFTGGSGELFF. The CDR3 nucleotides read TGTGCCAGCAGTCTTTTTACAGGGGGCTCCGGGGAGCTGTTTTTT.

This chain uses TRBV5-6 with TRBJ2-7; TRBD1 matches at 7 bases. The length of the CDR3 is 14 residues. V lost 2 bases to trimming and J lost 2 bases; unmatched junction nucleotides: 4. In germline, CDR1 is SGHDT, CDR2 YYEEEE. CDR3 in DNA: TGTGCCAGCAGCTTCGACAGGGAAGCCTACGAGCAGTACTTC. Residues: CASSFDREAYEQYF.

This clone was seen only a few times. The chain combines TRBV2 with TRBJ2-7; 12 nucleotides line up with TRBD2. The CDR3 has 16 residues. The ends lost 6 bases at V and 4 bases at J; junction bases unmatched: 10. Germline CDR1 SNHLY, CDR2 FYNNEI. The CDR3 DNA follows: TGTGCCAGCAGGGACAAAACCGGGACTAGCGGGTACGAGCAGTACTTC. Amino acids: CASRDKTGTSGYEQYF.

The chain is built from TRBV7-6 and TRBJ1-4, with 8 bases aligning to TRBD1. Trimming at V came to 7 bases and at J to 3 bases, leaving 7 bases not matched to a gene. Germline values: CDR1 SGHVS, CDR2 FNYEAQ. There are 15 residues in the CDR3. As DNA, the CDR3 is TGTGCCAGCACCCCTACAGGGGGTGCTAATGAAAAACTGTTTTTT. Amino acid sequence: CASTPTGGANEKLFF.

The genes are TRBV19 and TRBJ1-4; 8 positions match TRBD1. In germline, CDR1 is LNHDA, CDR2 SQIVND (reference sequence). V lost 4 bases to trimming and J lost 8 bases; unmatched junction nucleotides: 9. The CDR3 spans 15 residues. CDR3 sequence: CASSTPDRVGEKLFF. The CDR3 coding sequence is TGTGCCAGTAGTACCCCGGACAGGGTTGGAGAAAAACTGTTTTTT.

The V call is TRBV12-1, the J call TRBJ2-1; TRBD1, the D gene given by the table, was not confirmed from the DNA. TRBV12-1 represents a pseudogene. This CDR3 has 15 amino acids. The CDR3, as DNA: TGTGCCAGCGACAGGGGCAACGACTTGGCCAATGAGCAGTTCTTC. Its translation: CASDRGNDLANEQFF.

A remark on this clone: This sample also contains other DNA sequences that code for the same CDR3. The CDR3 coding sequence is TGTGCCAGCAGCGTAGGGCAGTCGAACACTGAAGCTTTCTTT. Translating it yields CASSVGQSNTEAFF. The rearrangement links TRBV9 to TRBJ1-1; D call uncertain. This CDR3 is 14 amino acids long. With 0 bases removed from V and 1 base from J, the gap between germline ends came to 7 bases. The V gene's germline CDR1 is SGDLS and CDR2 YYNGEE. The variable domain in full, with the rest retrieved from reference TRBV9 and TRBJ1-1, is DSGVTQTPKHLITATGQRVTLRCSPRSGDLSVYWYQQSLDQGLQFLIQYYNGEERAKGNILERFSAQQFPDLHSELNLSSLELGDSALYFCASSVGQSNTEAFFGQGTRLTVV.

The CDR3 nucleotides read TGTGCCTGGAGGCGGGCGGGGCCGGCAGATACGCAGTATTTT. Translating gives CAWRRAGPADTQYF. This rearrangement joins TRBV30 to TRBJ2-3; maybe TRBD2 (6 bases). The V end was cut by 3 bases, the J end by 4 bases, with 14 bases between. The CDR3 covers 14 residues. Germline CDR1 is GTSNPN and CDR2 is SVGIG (reference sequence). Full variable domain (outside the CDR3, taken from reference TRBV30 and TRBJ2-3): SQTIHQWPATLVQPVGSPLSLECTVEGTSNPNLYWYRQAAGRGLQLLFYSVGIGQISSEVPQNLSASRPQDRQFILSSKKLLLSDSGFYLCAWRRAGPADTQYFGPGTRLTVL.

The chain couples TRBV5-1 to TRBJ2-7; 8 positions match TRBD1. Germline values: CDR1 SGHRS, CDR2 YFSETQ. The CDR3 runs to 15 residues. V lost 2 bases and J lost 2; bases outside the gene matches: 6. CDR3: CASSFRQGAPYEQYF. The CDR3 DNA follows: TGCGCCAGCAGCTTCAGGCAGGGGGCGCCCTACGAGCAGTACTTC.

The chain carries TRBV19 and TRBJ1-5; 8 bases line up with TRBD1. The germline V gene encodes CDR1 LNHDA and CDR2 SQIVND (reference sequence). The CDR3 has 17 amino acids. With 6 bases clipped from V and 3 bases from J, the junction kept 13 bases outside the gene matches. The CDR3 loop reads CASSRNPSTGDNQPQHF. CDR3 bases: TGTGCCAGTAGCCGAAACCCGTCGACAGGGGACAATCAGCCCCAGCATTTT.

The V call is TRBV2, the J call TRBJ2-7; 16 bases line up with TRBD2. V lost 6 bases to trimming and J lost 4 bases; unmatched junction nucleotides: 9. The CDR3 runs 17 residues. Germline CDR1 is SNHLY and CDR2 is FYNNEI. The CDR3 protein is CASSPLGGLAGGYEQYF. In DNA form, the CDR3 reads TGTGCCAGCAGCCCATTGGGGGGACTAGCGGGAGGGTACGAGCAGTACTTC.

The genes are TRBV9 and TRBJ1-5; perhaps TRBD1 as D (6 bases). V lost 0 bases, J lost 2 bases, and 9 bases lay in between. This CDR3 contains 15 residues. CDR1 SGDLS and CDR2 YYNGEE come from the germline V gene. CDR3 sequence reads: CASSVVYRGNQPQHF. CDR3 nucleotide sequence: TGTGCCAGCAGCGTAGTCTACAGGGGCAATCAGCCCCAGCATTTT.

Only a few counts were recorded for this clone. The genes are TRBV11-2 and TRBJ2-1; D is unclear. Germline values: CDR1 SGHAT, CDR2 FQNNGV. The CDR3 runs 16 residues. V was trimmed by 5 bases and J by 5 bases, leaving 19 bases between them. CDR3 protein: CASSTLPRSPDNEQFF. The DNA for the CDR3 is TGTGCCAGCAGCACTCTGCCGCGTAGCCCTGACAATGAGCAGTTCTTC.

The chain is built from TRBV18 and TRBJ2-7; 9 nucleotides line up with TRBD1. The CDR3 spans 16 residues. Germline V CDR1 and CDR2: KGHSH, LQKENI. Trimming at V came to 3 bases and at J to 7 bases, leaving 13 bases not matched to a gene. The CDR3 DNA follows: TGTGCCAGCTCACCTATAGCCCCGGGACAGGGCGAAGAGCAGTACTTC. Protein sequence: CASSPIAPGQGEEQYF. The full variable domain, in which reference TRBV18 and TRBJ2-7 provide the parts outside the CDR3, is NAGVMQNPRHLVRRRGQEARLRCSPMKGHSHVYWYRQLPEEGLKFMVYLQKENIIDESGMPKERFSAEFPKEGPSILRIQQVVRGDSAAYFCASSPIAPGQGEEQYFGPGTRLTVT.

This rearrangement joins TRBV30 to TRBJ1-1; possibly TRBD1 for D (5 bases). Between the trimmed V and J ends, which lost 0 bases and 1 base, there was a span of 9 bases. Per germline, CDR1 GTSNPN and CDR2 SVGIG (reference sequence). The CDR3 is made up of 14 amino acids. For the CDR3, the DNA is TGTGCCTGGAGTGTCCTGACAGCGAACACTGAAGCTTTCTTT. Encoded protein: CAWSVLTANTEAFF.

The chain recombines TRBV2 with TRBJ1-1; TRBD1 matches 10 bases. Germline CDR1 reads SNHLY; CDR2 reads FYNNEI. The CDR3 runs 14 residues. J was trimmed by 4 bases and V by 3 bases; bases with no gene match: 2. CDR3 sequence: CASSDRTGGTEAFF. The CDR3 coding sequence is TGTGCCAGCAGTGATAGGACAGGGGGCACTGAAGCTTTCTTT.

V usage is TRBV5-1 and J usage is TRBJ2-6; TRBD1 aligns across 10 bases. Germline V gene lookup returns CDR1 SGHRS and CDR2 YFSETQ. Trimming took 3 bases from V and 1 from J; bases not matched to a gene: 10. CDR3 length: 19 amino acids. In nucleotides, the CDR3 is TGCGCCAGCAGCTATCTGCCGGGACAGGGGATTTCTGGGGCCAACGTCCTGACTTTC. Translated: CASSYLPGQGISGANVLTF.

The genes are TRBV27 and TRBJ2-3; TRBD2 might be the D (6 bases). V shed 5 bases and J shed 1 base, with 25 bases lying between them. CDR3 length: 19 residues. Germline CDR1 and CDR2: MNHEY and SMNVEV (reference sequence). Written as DNA, the CDR3 is TGTGCCAGCAGTAAAAGTGGGCTCTATGGCGGGGCCCGCACAGATACGCAGTATTTT. Amino acid sequence: CASSKSGLYGGARTDTQYF.

The genes are TRBV9 and TRBJ2-2; tentatively, D is TRBD1 (6 bases). The germline gives CDR1 SGDLS, CDR2 YYNGEE. Trimming took off 4 bases at V and 6 bases at J, with 10 bases between the two ends. The CDR3 is 13 amino acids. The CDR3 sequence is CASSPRTAGELFF. CDR3 DNA sequence: TGTGCCAGCAGCCCGCGGACAGCCGGGGAGCTGTTTTTT.

This chain connects TRBV18 to TRBJ2-1; no definite D call. CDR1 and CDR2 (germline): KGHSH, LQKENI. Trimming took 2 bases from V and 5 from J, leaving 7 bases between them. CDR3 length: 13 amino acids. The CDR3 sequence: CASSPISNNEQFF. The CDR3, as DNA: TGTGCCAGCTCACCAATTAGTAACAATGAGCAGTTCTTC.